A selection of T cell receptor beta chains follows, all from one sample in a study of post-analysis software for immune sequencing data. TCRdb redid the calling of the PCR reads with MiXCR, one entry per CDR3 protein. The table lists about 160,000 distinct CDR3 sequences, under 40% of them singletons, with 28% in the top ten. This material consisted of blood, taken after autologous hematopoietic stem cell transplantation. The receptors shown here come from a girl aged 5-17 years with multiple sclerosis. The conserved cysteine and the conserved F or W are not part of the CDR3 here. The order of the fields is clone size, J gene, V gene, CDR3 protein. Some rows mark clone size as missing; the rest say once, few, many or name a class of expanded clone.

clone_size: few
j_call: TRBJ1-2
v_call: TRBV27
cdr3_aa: ASSLSGARENDGYT

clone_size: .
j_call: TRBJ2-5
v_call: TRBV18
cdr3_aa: ASSPQGQSKQY

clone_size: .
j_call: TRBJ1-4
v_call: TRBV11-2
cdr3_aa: ASSLDRFQGNEKLF

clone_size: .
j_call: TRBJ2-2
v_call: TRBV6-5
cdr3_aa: ASSSPARQGTGELF

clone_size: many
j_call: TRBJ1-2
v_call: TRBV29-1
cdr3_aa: TAGTGNYGYT

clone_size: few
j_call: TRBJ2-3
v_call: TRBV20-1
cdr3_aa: SVKVTDTQY

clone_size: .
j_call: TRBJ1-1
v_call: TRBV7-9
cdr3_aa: ASSLNRVNTEAF

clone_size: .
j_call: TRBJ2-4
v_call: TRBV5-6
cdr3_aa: ASSLVSGGDIQY

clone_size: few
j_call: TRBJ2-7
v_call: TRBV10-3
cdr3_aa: AIETSGRTVYEQY

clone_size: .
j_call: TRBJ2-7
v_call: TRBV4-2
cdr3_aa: ASSPSSLPYEQY

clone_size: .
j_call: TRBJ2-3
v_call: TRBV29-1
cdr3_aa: SVAGLAGDTQY

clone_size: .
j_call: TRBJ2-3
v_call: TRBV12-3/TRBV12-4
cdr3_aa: ASSWRFDTQY